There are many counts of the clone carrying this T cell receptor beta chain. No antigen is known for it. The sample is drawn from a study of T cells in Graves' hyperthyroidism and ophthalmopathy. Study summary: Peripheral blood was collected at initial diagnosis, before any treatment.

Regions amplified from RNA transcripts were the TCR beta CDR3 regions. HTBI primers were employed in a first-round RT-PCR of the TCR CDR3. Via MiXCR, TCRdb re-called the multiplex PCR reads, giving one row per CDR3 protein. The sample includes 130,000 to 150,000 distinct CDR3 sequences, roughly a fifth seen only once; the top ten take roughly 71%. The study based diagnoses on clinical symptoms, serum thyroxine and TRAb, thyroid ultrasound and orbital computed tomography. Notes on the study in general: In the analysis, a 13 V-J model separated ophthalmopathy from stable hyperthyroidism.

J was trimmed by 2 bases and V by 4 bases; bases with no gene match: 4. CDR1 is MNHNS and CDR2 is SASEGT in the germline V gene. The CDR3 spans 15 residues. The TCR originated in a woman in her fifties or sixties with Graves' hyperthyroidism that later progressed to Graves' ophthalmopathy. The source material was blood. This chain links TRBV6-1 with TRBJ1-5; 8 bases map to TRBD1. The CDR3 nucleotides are TGTGCCAGCAGTGGACAGGGGTTTGGCAATCAGCCCCAGCATTTT. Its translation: CASSGQGFGNQPQHF.